This TCR beta chain was captured by sequencing in a study of tumor and adjacent non-tumor tissue in lung cancer. As for the study in general: Around 4 million productive TCRbeta reads were obtained per sample on average.

This CDR3 contains 14 residues. CDR1 and CDR2 (germline): DFQATT, SNEGSKA (reference sequence). No cell sorting was done before RNA was extracted from the tissue. TCRbeta libraries were built with three rounds of nested PCR, modified from ARM-PCR. TCRdb ran MiXCR on the multiplex PCR reads and lists one entry per CDR3 protein. The data hold around 70,000 distinct CDR3 sequences, with approximately 73% observed a single time. On this clonotype itself: One end of the junction varies from germline; a read error may be responsible.

Sequenced sample: lung tumor tissue. The source of this sequence is a man in his sixties with non-small cell lung cancer. This chain joins TRBV20-1 and TRBJ2-1, with 8 bases fitting TRBD2. CDR3 coding DNA: TGCAATGCTAGATCGGCGGGAGGACAGAATAAGCAGTTCTTC. This gives the protein CNARSAGGQNKQFF.